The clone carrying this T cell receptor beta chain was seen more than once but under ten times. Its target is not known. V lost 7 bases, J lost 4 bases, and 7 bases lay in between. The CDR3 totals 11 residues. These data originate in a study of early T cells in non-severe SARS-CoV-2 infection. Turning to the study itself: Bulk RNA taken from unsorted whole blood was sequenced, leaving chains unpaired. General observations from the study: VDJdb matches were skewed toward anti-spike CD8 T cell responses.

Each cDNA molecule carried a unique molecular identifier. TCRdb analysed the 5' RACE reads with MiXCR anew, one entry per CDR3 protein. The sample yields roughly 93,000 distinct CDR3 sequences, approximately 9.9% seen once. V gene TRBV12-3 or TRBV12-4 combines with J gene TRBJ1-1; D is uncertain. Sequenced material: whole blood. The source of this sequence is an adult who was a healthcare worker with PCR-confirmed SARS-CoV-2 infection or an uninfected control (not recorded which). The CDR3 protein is CASTWSTEAFF. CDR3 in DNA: TGTGCCAGCACATGGTCCACTGAAGCTTTCTTT.